The source of this TCR beta chain is a study of shared clonotypes between healthy human individuals (TCRdb year 2020). Some background on the complete study: The cohort included three men and a couple of women between 18 and 49 years of age. For each donor, CD4 naive and CD4 memory were each given three plates, CD8 naive was given two plates, and CD8 memory was given one plate. The study deeply sequenced blood TCR repertoires of about 5 healthy adults to estimate repertoire size and the extent of clonotype sharing between individuals. Libraries were prepared and TCR repertoires were sequenced by different laboratories using diverse techniques, in order to increase sequencing depth and limit assay-specific biases. Per donor, leukapheresis produced somewhere between about 0.8 and 9 billion PBMCs. Paper-wide results and their limitations: The genetic and exposure-history diversity represented was limited by the small number of donors. Based on pairwise subsampling, the degree of clonotype sharing among donors was expected to be affected by sequencing depth. Sampling was restricted to blood, and TCR repertoires in tissues likely differ from the TCR repertoires found in blood. Across a few donors, about 5.2% of naive CD4, 3% to 3.5% of naive CD8, about 2% of memory CD4, and about 0.44% of memory CD8 clonotypes were shared. Incomplete sequencing was indicated by rarefaction of sorted-subset datasets, despite the large sequencing depth. Higher generation probabilities were observed for clonotypes shared by all four sorted-subset donors than for non-shared clonotypes. Larger estimated clonotype richness was generally found for naive subsets than for memory subsets.

The donors were healthy, HIV-negative adults with no recently reported acute infections or vaccinations. Only Caucasian adults living in Nashville, Tennessee, USA were represented among the donors. CD4+ T cells were enriched by magnetic negative selection; naive cells were then positively selected on CD45RA, and the negative fraction formed the memory subset. Blood was obtained by leukapheresis, after which PBMCs were separated by Ficoll-Histopaque density gradient centrifugation and cryopreserved in liquid nitrogen vapor phase. Analytical flow cytometry was used to check the purity and quantity of each magnetically sorted T cell population. From each sorted fraction, genomic DNA was isolated and quantified by UV absorbance on a Nanodrop 2000c. TCR CDR3 regions were amplified from genomic DNA by multiplex PCR using the deep immunoSEQ assay. Genomic DNA extracted from each cell subset was distributed evenly over all wells of several immunoSEQ 96-well plates, and each plate served as one replicate. Each replicate PCR for sorted subsets received about 0.2 ug genomic DNA, equal to roughly 29,000 T cell genomes. Purified libraries were measured with a Qubit 3.0 fluorometer, size-checked on a Bioanalyzer 2100, and measured again with the KAPA Library Quantification kit. Every immunoSEQ 96-well plate was sequenced on a separate single-read 150-cycle Illumina NextSeq 550 flow cell. In the authors' own workflow: The immunoSEQ output contained only junctional sequences without quality scores, so filtering could not match that applied to full-length reads. To assign V/J genes and CDR3, sequences were annotated against IMGT germline references using PyIR, a Python wrapper for IgBLAST v1.9. Reads were removed for weak V/J assignments (E-value above 1e-6), missing CDR3, stop codons, out-of-frame junctions, or ambiguous translated residues. V3J clonotypes were defined by identical inferred V gene, J gene, and CDR3 amino acid sequence. Percentage overlap between repertoires was calculated by dividing the number of shared unique clonotypes by the size of the smaller repertoire. Richness of each repertoire was evaluated using RTK rarefaction, the Chao1 estimator, and Recon v2.1 estimates of unobserved clonotypes. OLGA was used to compute generation probabilities for all TCRbeta clonotypes that the gDNA method yielded from four donors. TCRdb's version of the immuneACCESS table is confined to in-frame rearrangements and falls short of the full clone set. An unresolved V gene accounts for under half of the shortfall where checked; the remainder is of unknown origin. V and J calls and clone size come straight from that table; D and trimming were deduced from the DNA. This sample is represented by 2 million to 2.5 million clones; roughly 95% of them were singletons. The biggest ten clones account for 0.1% to 0.15% of the sample.

As for this clone: No antigen is known for it. The sample holds no much larger clone one base away, and base qualities are not on file.

The CDR3, from cysteine to phenylalanine, totals 13 residues. Left in the record is the CDR3 DNA by itself, 39 bases read in frame from the first base. The germline V gene sets CDR1 to SGHRS and CDR2 to YFSETQ. V is pared back by 5 bases and J by 4 bases, with 13 bases lying between the germline termini. The sequence is built from TRBV5-1 and TRBJ2-7, and TRBD1 may be the D gene, going by 6 matching bases. This receptor was obtained from a man aged 18 to 29 in good health. The sequenced sample was naive CD4+ T cells sorted from blood. The cell subset or site label corresponds to: CD45RA+ positively selected. In nucleotides, the sequence is TGCGCCAGCAGGGGGGCCCTAGGATACGAGCAGTACTTC. The resulting protein is CASRGALGYEQYF.